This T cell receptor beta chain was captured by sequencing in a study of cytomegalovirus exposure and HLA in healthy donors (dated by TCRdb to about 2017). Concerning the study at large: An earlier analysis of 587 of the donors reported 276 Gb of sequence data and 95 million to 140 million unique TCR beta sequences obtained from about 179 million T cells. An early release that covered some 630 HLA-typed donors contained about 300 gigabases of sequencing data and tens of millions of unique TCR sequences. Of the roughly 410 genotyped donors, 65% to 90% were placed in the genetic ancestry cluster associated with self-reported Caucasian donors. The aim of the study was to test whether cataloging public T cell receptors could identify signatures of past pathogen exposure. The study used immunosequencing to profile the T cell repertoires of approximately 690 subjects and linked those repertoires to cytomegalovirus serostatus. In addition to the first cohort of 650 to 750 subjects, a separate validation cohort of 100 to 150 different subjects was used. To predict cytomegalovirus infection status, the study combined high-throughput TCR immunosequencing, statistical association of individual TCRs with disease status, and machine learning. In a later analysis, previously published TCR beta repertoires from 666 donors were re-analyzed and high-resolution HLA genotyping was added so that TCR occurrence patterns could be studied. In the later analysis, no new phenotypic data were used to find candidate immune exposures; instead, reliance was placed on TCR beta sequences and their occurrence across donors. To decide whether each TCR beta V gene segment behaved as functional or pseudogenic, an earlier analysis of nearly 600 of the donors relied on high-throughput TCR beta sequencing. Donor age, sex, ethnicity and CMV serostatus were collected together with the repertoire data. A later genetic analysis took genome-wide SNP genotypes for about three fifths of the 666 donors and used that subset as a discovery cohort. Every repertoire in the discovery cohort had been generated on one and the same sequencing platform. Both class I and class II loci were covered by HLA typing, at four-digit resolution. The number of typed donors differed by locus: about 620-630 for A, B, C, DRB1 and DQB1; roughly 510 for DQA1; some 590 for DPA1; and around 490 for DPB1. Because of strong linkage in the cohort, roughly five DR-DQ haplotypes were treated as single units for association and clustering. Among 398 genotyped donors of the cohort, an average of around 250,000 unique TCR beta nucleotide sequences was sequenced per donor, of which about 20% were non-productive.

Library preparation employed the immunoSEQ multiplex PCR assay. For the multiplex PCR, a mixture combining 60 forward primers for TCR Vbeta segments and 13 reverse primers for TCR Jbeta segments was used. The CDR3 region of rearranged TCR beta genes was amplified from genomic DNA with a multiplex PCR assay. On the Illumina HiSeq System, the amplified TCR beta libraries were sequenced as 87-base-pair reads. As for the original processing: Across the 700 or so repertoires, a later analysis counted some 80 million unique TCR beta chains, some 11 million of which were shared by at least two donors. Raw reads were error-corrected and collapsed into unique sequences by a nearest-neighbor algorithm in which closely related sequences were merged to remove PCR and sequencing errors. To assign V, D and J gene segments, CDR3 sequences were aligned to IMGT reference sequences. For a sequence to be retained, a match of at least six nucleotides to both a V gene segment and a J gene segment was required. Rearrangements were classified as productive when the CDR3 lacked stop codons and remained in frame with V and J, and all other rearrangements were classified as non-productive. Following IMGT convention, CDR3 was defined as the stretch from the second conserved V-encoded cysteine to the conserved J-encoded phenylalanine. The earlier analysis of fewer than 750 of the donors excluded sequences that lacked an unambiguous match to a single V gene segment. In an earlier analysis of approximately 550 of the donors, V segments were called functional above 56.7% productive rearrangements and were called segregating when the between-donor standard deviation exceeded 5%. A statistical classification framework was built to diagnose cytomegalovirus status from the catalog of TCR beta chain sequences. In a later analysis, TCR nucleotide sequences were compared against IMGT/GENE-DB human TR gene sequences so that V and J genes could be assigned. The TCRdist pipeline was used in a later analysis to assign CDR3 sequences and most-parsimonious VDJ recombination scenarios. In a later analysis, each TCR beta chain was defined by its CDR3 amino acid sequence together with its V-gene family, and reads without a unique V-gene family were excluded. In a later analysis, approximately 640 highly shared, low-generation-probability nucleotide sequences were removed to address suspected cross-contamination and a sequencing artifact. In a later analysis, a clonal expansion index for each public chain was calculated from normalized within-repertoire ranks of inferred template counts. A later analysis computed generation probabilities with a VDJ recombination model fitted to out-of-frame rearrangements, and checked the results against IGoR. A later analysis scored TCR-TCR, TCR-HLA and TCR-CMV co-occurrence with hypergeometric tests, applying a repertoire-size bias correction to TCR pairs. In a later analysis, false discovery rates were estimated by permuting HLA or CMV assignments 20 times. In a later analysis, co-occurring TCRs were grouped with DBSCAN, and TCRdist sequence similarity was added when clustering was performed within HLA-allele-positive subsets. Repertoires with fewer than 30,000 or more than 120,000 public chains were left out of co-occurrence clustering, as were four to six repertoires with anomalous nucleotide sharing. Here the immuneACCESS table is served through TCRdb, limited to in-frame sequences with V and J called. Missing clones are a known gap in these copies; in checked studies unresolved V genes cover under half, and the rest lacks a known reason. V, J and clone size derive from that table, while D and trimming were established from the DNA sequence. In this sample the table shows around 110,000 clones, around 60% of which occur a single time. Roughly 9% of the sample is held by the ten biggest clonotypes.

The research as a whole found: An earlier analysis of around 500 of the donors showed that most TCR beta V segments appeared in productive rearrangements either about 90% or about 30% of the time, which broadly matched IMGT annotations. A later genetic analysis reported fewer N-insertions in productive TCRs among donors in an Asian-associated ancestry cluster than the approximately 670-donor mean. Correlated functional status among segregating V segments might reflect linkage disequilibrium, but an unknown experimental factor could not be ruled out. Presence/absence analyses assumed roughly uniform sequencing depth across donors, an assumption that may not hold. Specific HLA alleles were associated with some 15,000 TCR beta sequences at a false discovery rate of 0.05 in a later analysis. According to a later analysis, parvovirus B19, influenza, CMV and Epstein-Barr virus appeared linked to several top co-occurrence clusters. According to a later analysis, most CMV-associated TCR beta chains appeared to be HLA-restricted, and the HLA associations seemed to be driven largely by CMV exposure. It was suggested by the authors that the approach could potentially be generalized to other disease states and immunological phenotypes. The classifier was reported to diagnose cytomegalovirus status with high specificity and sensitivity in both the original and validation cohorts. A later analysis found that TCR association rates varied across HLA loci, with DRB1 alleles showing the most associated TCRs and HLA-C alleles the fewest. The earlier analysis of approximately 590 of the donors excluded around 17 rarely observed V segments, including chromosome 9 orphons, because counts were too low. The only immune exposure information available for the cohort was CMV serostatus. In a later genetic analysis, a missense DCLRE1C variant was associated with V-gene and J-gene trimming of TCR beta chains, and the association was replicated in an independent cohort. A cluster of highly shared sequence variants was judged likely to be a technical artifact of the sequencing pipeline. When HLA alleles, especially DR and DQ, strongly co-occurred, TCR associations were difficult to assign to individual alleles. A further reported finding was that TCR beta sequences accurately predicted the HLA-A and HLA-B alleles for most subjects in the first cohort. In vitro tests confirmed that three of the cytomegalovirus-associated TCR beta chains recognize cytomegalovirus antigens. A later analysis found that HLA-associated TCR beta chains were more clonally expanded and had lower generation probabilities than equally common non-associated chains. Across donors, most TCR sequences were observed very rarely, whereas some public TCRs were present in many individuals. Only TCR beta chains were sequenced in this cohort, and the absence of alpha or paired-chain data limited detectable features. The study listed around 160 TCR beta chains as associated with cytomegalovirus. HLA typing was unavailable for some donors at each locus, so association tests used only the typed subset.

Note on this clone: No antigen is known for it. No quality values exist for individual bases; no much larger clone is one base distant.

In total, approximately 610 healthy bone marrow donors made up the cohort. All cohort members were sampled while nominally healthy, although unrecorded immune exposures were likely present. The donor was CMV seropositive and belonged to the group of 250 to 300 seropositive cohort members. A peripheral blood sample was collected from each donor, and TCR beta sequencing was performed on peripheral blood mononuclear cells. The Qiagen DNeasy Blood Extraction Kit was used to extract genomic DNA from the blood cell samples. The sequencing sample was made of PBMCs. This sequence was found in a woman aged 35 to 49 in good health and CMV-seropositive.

This receptor carries the CDR3 CASSFPGTGVNEQFF. In nucleotides, the sequence is TGTGCCAGCAGCTTTCCCGGGACAGGGGTGAATGAGCAGTTCTTC. Recombination connected TRBV5-4 to TRBJ2-1, with 10 bases matching TRBD1. The germline V gene (reference sequence) gives CDR1 as SGHNT and CDR2 as YYREEE. The CDR3 runs 15 amino acids, cysteine and phenylalanine included. Only the CDR3 DNA stays, 45 bases, in frame from base 1. Germline trimming: 2 bases from V, 7 bases from J; junction bases outside gene matches: 6.